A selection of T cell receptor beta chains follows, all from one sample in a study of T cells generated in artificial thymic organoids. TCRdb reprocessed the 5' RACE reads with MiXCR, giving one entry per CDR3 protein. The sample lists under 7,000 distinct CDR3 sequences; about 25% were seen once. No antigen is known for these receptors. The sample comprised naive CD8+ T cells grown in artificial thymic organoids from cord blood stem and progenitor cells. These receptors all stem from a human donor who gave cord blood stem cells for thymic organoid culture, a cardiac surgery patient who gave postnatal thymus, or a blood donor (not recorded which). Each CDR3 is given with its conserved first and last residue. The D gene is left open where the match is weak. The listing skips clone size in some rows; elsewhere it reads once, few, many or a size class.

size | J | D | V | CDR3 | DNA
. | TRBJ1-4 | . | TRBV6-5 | CASSSTRTNEKLFF | TGTGCCAGCAGCTCGACCCGAACTAATGAAAAACTGTTTTTT
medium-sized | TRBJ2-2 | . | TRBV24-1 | CATSGPPTGELFF | TGTGCCACCAGTGGGCCTCCCACCGGGGAGCTGTTTTTT
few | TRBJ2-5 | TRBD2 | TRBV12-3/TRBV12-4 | CASSLAGLAGGRETQYF | TGTGCCAGCAGTTTAGCAGGCCTAGCGGGGGGTCGGGAGACCCAGTACTTC
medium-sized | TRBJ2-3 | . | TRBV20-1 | CSASQGRPSTDTQYF | TGCAGTGCTAGTCAGGGGCGACCTAGCACAGATACGCAGTATTTT
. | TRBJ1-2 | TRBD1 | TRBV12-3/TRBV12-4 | CASSQSGTGDYGYTF | TGTGCCAGCAGCCAGTCCGGGACAGGGGACTATGGCTACACCTTC
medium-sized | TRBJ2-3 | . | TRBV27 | CASSLWCSATQYF | TGTGCCAGCAGTTTATGGTGCAGCGCCACGCAGTATTTT
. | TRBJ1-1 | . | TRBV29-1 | CSSEQGLTEAFF | TGCAGTTCTGAACAGGGATTAACTGAAGCTTTCTTT
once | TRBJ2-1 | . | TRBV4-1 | CASSFPTGRGRAYNEQFF | TGCGCCAGCAGCTTCCCTACGGGGCGGGGGCGCGCCTACAATGAGCAGTTCTTC
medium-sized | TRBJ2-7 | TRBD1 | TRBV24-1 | CATSPGTAYEQYF | TGTGCCACCAGCCCCGGGACAGCCTACGAGCAGTACTTC
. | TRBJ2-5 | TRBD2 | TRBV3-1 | CASSGRPAGKTQYF | TGTGCCAGCAGCGGACGGCCAGCGGGGAAGACCCAGTACTTC
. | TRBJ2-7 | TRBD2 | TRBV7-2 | CASSWTSGRHYEQYF | TGTGCCAGCAGCTGGACTAGCGGACGACACTACGAGCAGTACTTC
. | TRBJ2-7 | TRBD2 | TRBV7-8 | CASSPGGEQYF | TGTGCCAGCAGCCCCGGGGGGGAGCAGTACTTC
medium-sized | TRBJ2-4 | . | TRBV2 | CASRWIGGGTKNIQYF | TGTGCCAGCAGATGGATCGGAGGTGGGACCAAAAACATTCAGTACTTC
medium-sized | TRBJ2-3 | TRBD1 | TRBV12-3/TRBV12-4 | CASSQTGLADTQYF | TGTGCCAGCAGCCAGACAGGGCTCGCAGATACGCAGTATTTT
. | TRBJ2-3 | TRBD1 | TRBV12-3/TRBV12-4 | CASSPRPGTATDMQYF | TGTGCCAGCAGTCCGCGGCCCGGGACAGCCACAGATATGCAGTATTTT
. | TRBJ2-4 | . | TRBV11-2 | CASSEALAKNIQYF | TGTGCCAGCAGCGAGGCCCTAGCCAAAAACATTCAGTACTTC
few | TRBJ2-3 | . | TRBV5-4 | CASSWQVSGTDTQYF | TGTGCCAGCAGCTGGCAGGTCTCTGGCACAGATACGCAGTATTTT